These T cell receptor beta chains were read from a single sample in a study of shared clonotypes between healthy human individuals. TCRdb keeps only in-frame clones here, not all; method: immunoSEQ multiplex PCR. The sample has around 600,000 clones, roughly 98% seen once. The sequenced sample was naive CD8+ T cells sorted from blood. The receptors originated from a young man in good health. CDR3s include the opening cysteine and the closing phenylalanine or tryptophan. The order of the fields is V gene, clone size, D gene, J gene, CDR3 protein, CDR3 DNA. The D gene is left open where the match is weak. Clone size, where shown, is once, few, many, or a class for clones that have expanded.

TRBV7-8	.	.	TRBJ2-1	CASSWTEIYNEQFF	TGTGCCAGCAGCTGGACAGAAATATACAATGAGCAGTTCTTC
TRBV29-1	.	.	TRBJ2-7	CSVATVDYYEQYF	TGCAGCGTCGCGACAGTGGACTACTACGAGCAGTACTTC
TRBV9	.	.	TRBJ2-3	CASGETLSGRPDTQYF	TGTGCCAGCGGCGAGACCCTGAGTGGGAGGCCAGATACGCAGTATTTT
TRBV6-1	.	TRBD1	TRBJ2-1	CASSIRTGILHEQFF	TGTGCCAGCAGTATCCGGACAGGGATTTTACATGAGCAGTTCTTC
TRBV5-4	once	TRBD2	TRBJ2-1	CASSFTGLGPYNEQFF	TGTGCCAGCAGCTTTACGGGACTAGGACCCTACAATGAGCAGTTCTTC
TRBV7-9	.	.	TRBJ1-3	CASSLGLNTIYF	TGTGCCAGCAGCTTAGGTTTAAACACCATATATTTT
TRBV7-2	.	.	TRBJ2-7	CASSLALGQGSYEQYF	TGTGCCAGCAGCTTAGCGCTGGGGCAGGGGTCCTACGAGCAGTACTTC
TRBV7-9	once	.	TRBJ1-4	CASSLFGDGDATNEKLFF	TGTGCCAGCAGCCTTTTTGGGGACGGCGATGCAACTAATGAAAAACTGTTTTTT
TRBV9	.	TRBD1	TRBJ1-2	CASSGQGANYGYTF	TGTGCCAGCAGCGGACAGGGAGCCAACTATGGCTACACCTTC
TRBV28	.	TRBD1	TRBJ1-2	CASSLTVQGTGSSYGYTF	TGTGCCAGCAGTTTAACGGTCCAAGGGACAGGGTCTTCCTATGGCTACACCTTC
TRBV5-1	once	TRBD2	TRBJ2-1	CASSLLAGVWNEQFF	TGCGCCAGCAGTCTACTAGCGGGGGTTTGGAATGAGCAGTTCTTC
TRBV18	.	.	TRBJ1-4	CASSSSGRALNEKLFF	TGTGCCAGCTCGTCTTCCGGCCGGGCCCTAAATGAAAAACTGTTTTTT
TRBV7-2	.	.	TRBJ2-1	CASSLWLTSEQFF	TGTGCCAGCAGCTTGTGGCTGACTAGTGAGCAGTTCTTC
TRBV15	.	TRBD1	TRBJ2-7	CATSRDRGHEQYF	TGTGCCACCAGCAGGGACAGGGGACACGAGCAGTACTTC
TRBV27	.	.	TRBJ2-3	CASSSDSEGQYF	TGTGCCAGCAGTTCCGACAGTGAAGGGCAGTATTTT
TRBV5-1	.	TRBD2	TRBJ2-5	CASSFTWREKETQYF	TGCGCCAGCAGCTTCACTTGGCGGGAGAAAGAGACCCAGTACTTC